Shown below are 5 T cell receptor beta chains from a single sample sequenced in a study of cytomegalovirus exposure and HLA in healthy donors. Primers for the PCR totalled 60 Vbeta and 13 Jbeta. The table came from immunoSEQ multiplex PCR; TCRdb's copy has only in-frame clones and leaves some out. The sample shows some 130,000 clones, about 80% of them seen only once. The material sequenced was PBMCs. Every receptor here comes from a man between 25 and 39 years old in good health and CMV-seronegative.

V and J are TRBV5-8 and TRBJ1-4, with 8 nucleotides matching TRBD1. There are 13 residues in the CDR3. From germline, CDR1 is SGHTS and CDR2 YDEGEE. V was clipped by 3 bases and J by 10 bases; unmatched bases: 5. CDR3 in DNA: TGTGCCAGCAGCTCGCAGGGGGCTGGAAAACTGTTTTTT. This translates into CASSSQGAGKLFF.

V is TRBV19 and J is TRBJ2-1, with 9 positions matching TRBD2. V shed 9 bases and J 4 bases; nucleotides not matched to a gene: 7. The CDR3 extends over 14 amino acids. CDR1 and CDR2 (germline): LNHDA, SQIVND (reference sequence). The CDR3 sequence is CASVAGGGYNEQFF. CDR3 nucleotide sequence: TGTGCCAGCGTGGCGGGGGGGGGATACAATGAGCAGTTCTTC.

The chain employs TRBV30 and TRBJ2-3, with D tentatively TRBD2 (6 bases). Deletions cut 4 bases from V and 3 bases from J, with 14 bases between. Germline V gene data show CDR1 as GTSNPN and CDR2 as SVGIG (reference sequence). The CDR3 loop spans 14 amino acids. The CDR3 sequence: CAWNKPGTTDTQYF. In DNA form, the CDR3 reads TGTGCCTGGAACAAACCGGGGACTACAGATACGCAGTATTTT.

Only a few counts were recorded for this clone. This sequence joins TRBV29-1 and TRBJ2-7; 8 nucleotides line up with TRBD1. The CDR3 loop spans 13 amino acids. Germline V gene lookup returns CDR1 SQVTM and CDR2 ANQGSEA. V shed 1 base, J shed 4 bases, and the junction held 3 bases outside the gene matches. CDR3 DNA sequence: TGCAGCGTTGAAGCAGGGGGCAGGTACGAGCAGTACTTC. It codes for CSVEAGGRYEQYF.

The chain links TRBV2 to TRBJ2-5; a weak D match, TRBD1 (6 bases). This CDR3 is 14 amino acids long. V dropped 8 bases and J dropped 4 bases, with 17 bases sitting between them. Germline V gene sequence: CDR1 SNHLY, CDR2 FYNNEI. The CDR3 nucleotides read TGTGCCAGCTTAAGAACAGGGAGCCGAGAGACCCAGTACTTC. This codes for CASLRTGSRETQYF.